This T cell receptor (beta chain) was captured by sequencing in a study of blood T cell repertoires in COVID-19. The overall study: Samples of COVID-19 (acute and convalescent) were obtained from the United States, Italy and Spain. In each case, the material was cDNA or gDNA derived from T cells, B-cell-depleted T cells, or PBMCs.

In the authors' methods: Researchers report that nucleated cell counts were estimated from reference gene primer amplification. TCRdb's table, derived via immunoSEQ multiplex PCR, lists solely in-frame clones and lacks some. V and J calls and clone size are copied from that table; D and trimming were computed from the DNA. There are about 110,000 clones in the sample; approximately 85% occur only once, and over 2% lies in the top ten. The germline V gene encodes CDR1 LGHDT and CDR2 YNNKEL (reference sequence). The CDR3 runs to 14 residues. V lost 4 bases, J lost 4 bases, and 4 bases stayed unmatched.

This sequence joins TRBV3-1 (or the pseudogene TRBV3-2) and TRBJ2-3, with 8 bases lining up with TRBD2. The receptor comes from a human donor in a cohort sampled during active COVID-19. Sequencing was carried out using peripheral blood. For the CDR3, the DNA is TGTGCCAGCAGCCTCGCGGGGGGCGCAGATACGCAGTATTTT. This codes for CASSLAGGADTQYF.